These T cell receptor beta chains were read from a single sample in a study of blood T cell repertoires in COVID-19. Sequencing was performed with immunoSEQ multiplex PCR; in TCRdb, only in-frame clones are kept and a portion is missing. The sample lists about 190,000 clones, approximately 80% occurring once. The sequencing sample was made of peripheral blood. All receptors come from a woman aged 45-65 years with acute or convalescent COVID-19. CDR3s include the opening cysteine and the closing phenylalanine or tryptophan. A D gene is named only where the DNA matches it firmly. Clone size, where shown, is once, few, many, or a class for clones that have expanded.

CDR3 length	clone size	V gene	D gene	J gene	CDR3 DNA	CDR3 protein
15	-	TRBV6-5	TRBD2	TRBJ2-3	TGTGCCAGCAGCTCAAGCGGGGTAAACACAGATACGCAGTATTTT	CASSSSGVNTDTQYF
14	-	TRBV18	-	TRBJ1-1	TGTGCCAGCTCACCTGGGGGCGTGGGAACTGAAGCTTTCTTT	CASSPGGVGTEAFF
14	few	TRBV19	TRBD1	TRBJ1-5	TGTGCCAGTAGTATCACAGGGGGCGGTCAGCCCCAGCATTTT	CASSITGGGQPQHF
15	-	TRBV5-8	-	TRBJ2-7	TGTGCCAGCAGCCCAGTGGGTCGGGGGGCATACGAGCAGTACTTC	CASSPVGRGAYEQYF
11	-	TRBV6-2/TRBV6-3	-	TRBJ1-1	TGTGCCAGCAGTCCGCGGACTGAAGCTTTCTTT	CASSPRTEAFF
12	-	TRBV2	-	TRBJ1-2	TGTGCCAGCAGTGTAGGAACAGGCGGCTACACCTTC	CASSVGTGGYTF
14	-	TRBV5-1	TRBD1	TRBJ1-4	TGCGCCAGCAGCGCGGGACAGGGCCATGAAAAACTGTTTTTT	CASSAGQGHEKLFF
15	-	TRBV7-2	-	TRBJ2-5	TGTGCCAGCAGCCCCGGGGCGGGGGCTCGGGAGACCCAGTACTTC	CASSPGAGARETQYF
14	-	TRBV2	-	TRBJ2-2	TGTGCCAGCAGTCGGACAGACCACACCGGGGAGCTGTTTTTT	CASSRTDHTGELFF
12	-	TRBV6-5	TRBD1	TRBJ1-2	TGTGCCAGCACGACAGGGAACCATGGCTACACCTTC	CASTTGNHGYTF
12	-	TRBV12-5	-	TRBJ2-7	TGTGCTAGTGCCTCGGACTTCTACGAGCAGTACTTC	CASASDFYEQYF
16	few	TRBV18	TRBD1	TRBJ1-3	TGTGCCAGCTCACCACAGACAGGGGGTACCGGAAACACCATATATTTT	CASSPQTGGTGNTIYF
15	-	TRBV6-6	TRBD1	TRBJ2-5	TGTGCCAGCAGTCGTCCCACAGGGGCGCGGGAGACCCAGTACTTC	CASSRPTGARETQYF
14	-	TRBV14	-	TRBJ2-5	TGTGCCAGCAGCCAGGGAGGGGGGCAAGAGACCCAGTACTTC	CASSQGGGQETQYF
14	once	TRBV10-1	-	TRBJ2-1	TGCGCCAGCAGCCGGGGGTCGGTTAGGAATGAGCAGTTCTTC	CASSRGSVRNEQFF
16	-	TRBV5-1	TRBD2	TRBJ2-1	TGCGCCAGCAGCACTGGACTAGCGGGAGGGCGGGATGAGCAGTTCTTC	CASSTGLAGGRDEQFF
15	-	TRBV5-5	-	TRBJ1-1	TGTGCCAGCAGCTCGCTGGGGGCCCGGTGGGGTGAAGCTTTCTTT	CASSSLGARWGEAFF
14	-	TRBV19	TRBD1	TRBJ2-2	TGTGCCAGTATCCGGACAGGGTTGACCGGGGAGCTGTTTTTT	CASIRTGLTGELFF
16	-	TRBV11-3	TRBD1	TRBJ2-2	TGTGCCAGCAGCCGATTGACAGGGGGCGGCCCCGGGGAGCTGTTTTTT	CASSRLTGGGPGELFF
15	-	TRBV10-1	-	TRBJ2-1	TGCGCCAGCGGGCAAACCGGGACAGGACTAGATGAGCAGTTCTTC	CASGQTGTGLDEQFF
15	-	TRBV19	TRBD1	TRBJ2-2	TGTGCCAGTAGACCCGGGACAGGGAGAACCGGGGAGCTGTTTTTT	CASRPGTGRTGELFF
12	-	TRBV11-2	-	TRBJ2-1	TGTGCCAGCAGCTTCGGCTACAATGAGCAGTTCTTC	CASSFGYNEQFF
16	-	TRBV6-5	-	TRBJ1-3	TGTGCCAGCAGTTACAACAGGAGGGGAGCTGGAAACACCATATATTTT	CASSYNRRGAGNTIYF
16	-	TRBV18	-	TRBJ2-7	TGTGCCAGCTCACCACCGGTGCTAGCGCTTCCCTACGAGCAGTACTTC	CASSPPVLALPYEQYF
15	once	TRBV29-1	-	TRBJ2-6	TGCAGCGACCAACAGGCCCGCTCTGGGGCCAACGTCCTGACTTTC	CSDQQARSGANVLTF
14	-	TRBV6-5	TRBD1	TRBJ2-7	TGTGCCAGCAGAAGCCGTCAGGGGGCGGGGGAGCAGTACTTC	CASRSRQGAGEQYF
17	once	TRBV30	-	TRBJ1-1	TGTGCCTGGAGCCCTCTAAGAACCGGGCGAGCAGCGGCTGAAGCTTTCTTT	CAWSPLRTGRAAAEAFF
14	-	TRBV5-5	TRBD1	TRBJ2-3	TGTGCCAGCAGCCGACAGGGGGCTATAGATACGCAGTATTTT	CASSRQGAIDTQYF
16	-	TRBV5-6	TRBD1	TRBJ1-2	TGTGCCAGCAGGCTTTACGGGACAGGGTTAAACTATGGCTACACCTTC	CASRLYGTGLNYGYTF
16	-	TRBV30	TRBD2	TRBJ2-2	TGTGCCTGGAGCTTACTAGCGGGAGTATTGACCGGGGAGCTGTTTTTT	CAWSLLAGVLTGELFF
16	-	TRBV2	-	TRBJ2-4	TGTGCCAGCAGCACCTCAGGTTCCCTAGCCAAAAACATTCAGTACTTC	CASSTSGSLAKNIQYF
15	-	TRBV7-6	TRBD1	TRBJ2-7	TGTGCCAGCAGCCAGGGGACAGTCAACTCCTACGAGCAGTACTTC	CASSQGTVNSYEQYF
18	-	TRBV28	TRBD1	TRBJ1-2	TGTGCCAGCAGTTTATACCGGACAGGGGGCGCCGGGGACTATGGCTACACCTTC	CASSLYRTGGAGDYGYTF
16	-	TRBV11-3	-	TRBJ1-6	TGTGCCAGCAGCTTAGAGATAACAGGGCAAGACTCACCCCTCCACTTT	CASSLEITGQDSPLHF
14	once	TRBV6-5	TRBD1	TRBJ1-5	TGTGCCAGTTTGACAGGGACGAACAATCAGCCCCAGCATTTT	CASLTGTNNQPQHF
17	few	TRBV5-6	-	TRBJ1-4	TGTGCCAGCAGCTTGGGCTATAGCGGGCAGAAAAATGAAAAACTGTTTTTT	CASSLGYSGQKNEKLFF
19	-	TRBV6-1	TRBD1	TRBJ1-5	TGTGCCAGCAGTGAAGGGATCTTAGGGGGCAAGGGGAGCAATCAGCCCCAGCATTTT	CASSEGILGGKGSNQPQHF
17	-	TRBV28	TRBD2	TRBJ2-1	TGTGCCAGCAATTCACCCGGGGGGACGAGCTCCTACAATGAGCAGTTCTTC	CASNSPGGTSSYNEQFF
12	once	TRBV7-9	-	TRBJ1-1	TGTGCCAGCAGATTAGGAGGCACTGAAGCTTTCTTT	CASRLGGTEAFF
17	once	TRBV6-2/TRBV6-3	TRBD1	TRBJ1-1	TGTGCCAGCAGCCCTCCAGTTCAGGGGGCTGGGGGCACTGAAGCTTTCTTT	CASSPPVQGAGGTEAFF
15	-	TRBV6-5	-	TRBJ1-2	TGTGCCAGCAGTTACGGGGAGCCGATAGACTATGGCTACACCTTC	CASSYGEPIDYGYTF
15	few	TRBV25-1	-	TRBJ1-1	TGTGCCAGCAGTGAACCCGCAACAGGGAACACTGAAGCTTTCTTT	CASSEPATGNTEAFF
13	-	TRBV6-5	-	TRBJ1-1	TGTGCCAGCAGTCGGACAGATAACACTGAAGCTTTCTTT	CASSRTDNTEAFF
14	-	TRBV9	TRBD1	TRBJ1-6	TGTGCCAGCAGCCCTGGGACAGGGTTGGCACCCCTCCACTTT	CASSPGTGLAPLHF
15	-	TRBV7-2	TRBD1	TRBJ2-7	TGTGCCAGCAGCTTAGCAAGTCAGGGGGCATACGAGCAGTACTTC	CASSLASQGAYEQYF
13	-	TRBV19	-	TRBJ1-2	TGTGCCAGTAATGGGGGGGACAACTATGGCTACACCTTC	CASNGGDNYGYTF
14	-	TRBV24-1	TRBD1	TRBJ1-2	TGTGCCACCAGTGGGGACAGGGTGAACTATGGCTACACCTTC	CATSGDRVNYGYTF
17	-	TRBV28	TRBD2	TRBJ2-3	TGTGCCAGCAGTTTAGGGACTAGCGGGTGGAGCACAGATACGCAGTATTTT	CASSLGTSGWSTDTQYF
14	-	TRBV7-2	-	TRBJ2-7	TGTGCCAGCAGCTTACGAGGCGGCCTATACGAGCAGTACTTC	CASSLRGGLYEQYF
15	-	TRBV28	TRBD1	TRBJ1-4	TGTGCCAGCAGTCCCGGGGACAGGGGAAGGGAAAAACTGTTTTTT	CASSPGDRGREKLFF
19	-	TRBV4-1	TRBD1	TRBJ1-4	TGCGCCAGCAGCCAAGATCCGACAGGGGGCCTCGCAACTAATGAAAAACTGTTTTTT	CASSQDPTGGLATNEKLFF
16	-	TRBV10-1	-	TRBJ2-7	TGCGCCAGCAGTTCCGTAAAAGGGGTCTTACCCCACGAGCAGTACTTC	CASSSVKGVLPHEQYF
20	-	TRBV14	-	TRBJ2-1	TGTGCCAGCAGCCGATACACCGGGACAGCTTTTAGCGGGACCTACAATGAGCAGTTCTTC	CASSRYTGTAFSGTYNEQFF
15	-	TRBV11-2	-	TRBJ2-1	TGTGCCAGCAGCTTACGGGGAGGCGAGTACAATGAGCAGTTCTTC	CASSLRGGEYNEQFF